Shown below are 15 T cell receptor beta chains from a single sample sequenced in a study of CD8+ T cells in alopecia areata. Once RNA had been extracted, it was reverse transcribed into cDNA to act as the sequencing template. The repertoire was sequenced with immunoSEQ multiplex PCR; TCRdb's copy has only in-frame clones and lacks some. Seen here are about 94,000 clones, around 71% observed once, and the top ten hold approximately 15%. Treatment meaning: oral pan-JAK inhibitor, 5-10 mg twice daily. Specimen: CD8+ T cells sorted from blood, collected at week 44, from a patient treated with tofacitinib. These receptors all come from a human donor with alopecia areata.

The chain employs TRBV5-1 and TRBJ1-1, with D possibly TRBD1 on 5 matching bases. The CDR3 is made up of 16 amino acids. Germline V gene sequence: CDR1 SGHRS, CDR2 YFSETQ. V lost 0 bases to trimming and J lost 3 bases, with 15 bases between them. DNA of the CDR3: TGCGCCAGCAGCTTGGGGCATAGGGGCGGGGACACTGAAGCTTTCTTT. Its translation: CASSLGHRGGDTEAFF.

The chain is built from TRBV7-9 and TRBJ2-1, with TRBD1 matching 7 bases. The CDR3 is 16 residues long. Germline CDR1 reads SEHNR; CDR2 reads FQNEAQ (reference sequence). V was pared by 3 bases and J by 2 bases, with 7 bases of the junction left unmatched. The DNA for the CDR3 is TGTGCCAGCAGCTTCGGGTCGGGACAGACCTACAATGAGCAGTTCTTC. This gives the protein CASSFGSGQTYNEQFF.

This clone was seen repeatedly, ten times or more. This chain joins TRBV7-9 and TRBJ1-1; tentatively, D is TRBD1 (5 bases). V gave up 6 bases and J gave up 2 bases, with 10 bases separating them. This CDR3 spans 13 amino acids. Germline V lookup: CDR1 SEHNR, CDR2 FQNEAQ (reference sequence). The CDR3 DNA follows: TGTGCCAGCAGGCGGGACCCCAACACTGAAGCTTTCTTT. Translated, it gives CASRRDPNTEAFF.

V usage is TRBV7-6 and J usage is TRBJ2-1; 8 bases are a match to TRBD2. Germline V gene data show CDR1 as SGHVS and CDR2 as FNYEAQ. The V and J ends lost 5 bases and 9 bases, in that order; junction bases with no gene match: 6. This CDR3 spans 13 amino acids. CDR3 bases: TGTGCCAGCAGCCCACGGACTAGCAGTGAGCAGTTCTTC. Protein sequence: CASSPRTSSEQFF.

There are a few counts of this clone. The chain joins TRBV6-1 to TRBJ2-7, with TRBD1 matching over 10 bases. V lost 0 bases and J lost 4; bases outside the gene matches: 3. Germline-derived CDR1 and CDR2 are MNHNS and SASEGT. This CDR3 comprises 15 residues. This CDR3 reads CASSEAGQGRYEQYF. Written as DNA, the CDR3 is TGTGCCAGCAGTGAAGCGGGACAGGGGAGGTACGAGCAGTACTTC.

This clone was recorded a few times. This sequence joins TRBV5-5 and TRBJ1-2, with D unclear. The V gene lost 4 bases and the J gene lost 7 bases, with 17 bases spanning the gap. The CDR3 runs to 14 residues. The germline V gene has CDR1 SGHKS and CDR2 YYEKEE (reference sequence). CDR3 in DNA: TGTGCCAGCAGCATAGAAAATATCTGGGGTGGCTACACCTTC. This gives the protein CASSIENIWGGYTF.

The V call is TRBV6-5, the J call TRBJ2-2; D is perhaps TRBD1 (6 bases). CDR3 size: 12 residues. CDR1 is MNHEY and CDR2 is SVGAGI in the germline V gene. Trimming removed 8 bases at V and 6 bases at J, with 10 bases between. The CDR3 region has the DNA TGTGCCAGCGAAGGGGGACCCGGGGAGCTGTTTTTT. Translating it yields CASEGGPGELFF.

The chain joins TRBV7-6 to TRBJ2-7; the match to TRBD1 covers 8 bases. Germline V gives CDR1 SGHVS, CDR2 FNYEAQ. This CDR3 is built from 16 residues. V gave up 5 bases and J gave up 3 bases; unmatched junction bases: 12. CDR3 sequence (DNA): TGTGCCAGCAGCGGGAGGACAGGGCGGTCTGTCTACGAGCAGTACTTC. Amino acids: CASSGRTGRSVYEQYF.

V is TRBV6-1 and J is TRBJ1-2; a weak D match, TRBD1 (6 bases). V lost 6 bases and J lost 4, with 9 bases in between. Germline CDR1 reads MNHNS; CDR2 reads SASEGT. There are 12 residues in the CDR3. CDR3 nucleotide sequence: TGTGCCAGCAGACAGGGTACCTATGGCTACACCTTC. Encoded protein: CASRQGTYGYTF.

This sequence joins TRBV25-1 and TRBJ1-1; 7 positions match TRBD1. Trimming at V came to 1 base and at J to 1 base, leaving 9 bases not matched to a gene. The CDR3 is 17 residues long. From germline, CDR1 is MGHDK and CDR2 SYGVNS. The chain's CDR3 is CASSESGVTGANTEAFF. CDR3 DNA: TGTGCCAGCAGTGAATCTGGGGTAACAGGGGCGAACACTGAAGCTTTCTTT.

In its sample, this clone was seen a few times. The chain combines TRBV28 with TRBJ2-1; D unclear. CDR3 length: 15 residues. The germline V and J ends were trimmed by 8 bases and 3 bases, with 17 bases remaining between them. Germline CDR1 reads MDHEN; CDR2 reads SYDVKM. The CDR3 sequence: CASGFPDSLYNEQFF. In DNA, the CDR3 is TGTGCCAGCGGATTCCCCGACTCCCTCTACAATGAGCAGTTCTTC.

This chain connects TRBV4-2 to TRBJ2-5; 7 nucleotides line up with TRBD1. CDR3 length: 21 residues. Trimming took 4 bases from V and 2 from J; bases not matched to a gene: 25. The germline CDR1 and CDR2 sequences are LGHNA and YNFKEQ. The CDR3 spells CASSPQTGRILGVVSQETQYF. CDR3 DNA sequence: TGTGCCAGCAGCCCCCAGACAGGGAGAATCCTAGGAGTAGTGTCACAAGAGACCCAGTACTTC.

CDR3 coding DNA: TGTGCCAGCAGTTTCTACGGGACAAACTATGGCTACACCTTC. Translation gives CASSFYGTNYGYTF. The chain is built from TRBV28 and TRBJ1-2; the D gene is possibly TRBD1 (6 bases). Trimming shortened V by 3 bases and J by 2 bases, and 10 bases separated the two germline ends. Germline CDR1 is MDHEN and CDR2 is SYDVKM. The CDR3 runs 14 residues.

This clone was found once. The chain carries TRBV29-1 and TRBJ1-1; weak D call: TRBD1 (5 bases). CDR1 and CDR2 (germline): SQVTM, ANQGSEA. The V end was cut by 3 bases, the J end by 0 bases, with 8 bases between. The CDR3 contains 13 residues. CDR3 coding DNA: TGCAGCGTTGACGACAGCCTGAACACTGAAGCTTTCTTT. Residues: CSVDDSLNTEAFF.

This chain links TRBV19 with TRBJ1-5; D not certain. V was pared by 3 bases and J by 3 bases, with 12 bases between. Germline values: CDR1 LNHDA, CDR2 SQIVND (reference sequence). The CDR3 contains 15 residues. CDR3 in amino acids: CASSIWKGVNQPQHF. As DNA, the CDR3 is TGTGCCAGTAGTATCTGGAAGGGAGTCAATCAGCCCCAGCATTTT.